This entry is about one T cell receptor beta chain. The sample is drawn from a study of blood T cells in healthy people across ages. Looking at the study overall: Through template switching, about one barcoded beta molecule was captured per two T cells, as measured in model experiments.

CDR3 length: 15 amino acids. The germline CDR1 and CDR2 sequences are DFQATT and SNEGSKA (reference sequence). V gave up 3 bases and J gave up 6 bases, with 20 bases separating them. With a J-beta primer mix and a sample-barcoded 5' primer, a second PCR ran 7 to 11 cycles. Via MiXCR, TCRdb re-called the 5' RACE reads, giving one row per CDR3 protein. The data hold around 990,000 distinct CDR3 sequences, with almost 25% observed a single time. This same sample was also part of a study on T cells of mothers and their children.

The sample was blood. This sequence originates from a girl aged 2 to 10 in good health. The chain links TRBV20-1 to TRBJ1-2; D may be TRBD1 (6 bases). In DNA, the CDR3 is TGCAGTGCTAGGGGGGTGGGGGCCAGCCCGAATGGCTACACCTTC. It yields the protein CSARGVGASPNGYTF.